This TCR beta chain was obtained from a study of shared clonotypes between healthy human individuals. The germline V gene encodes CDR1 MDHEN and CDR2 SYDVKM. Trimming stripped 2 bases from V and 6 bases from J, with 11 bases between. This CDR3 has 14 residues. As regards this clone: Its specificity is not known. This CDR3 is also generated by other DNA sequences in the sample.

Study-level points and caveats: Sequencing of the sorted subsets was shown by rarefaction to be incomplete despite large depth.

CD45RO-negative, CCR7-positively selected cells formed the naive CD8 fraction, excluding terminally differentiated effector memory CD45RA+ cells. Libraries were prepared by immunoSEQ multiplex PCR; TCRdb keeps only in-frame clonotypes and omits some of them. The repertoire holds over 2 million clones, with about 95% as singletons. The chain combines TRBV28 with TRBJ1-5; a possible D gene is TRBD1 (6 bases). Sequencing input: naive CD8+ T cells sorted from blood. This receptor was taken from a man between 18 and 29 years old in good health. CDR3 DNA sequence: TGTGCCAGCAGTTTAGGGCAGGGGAGTCAGCCCCAGCATTTT. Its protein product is CASSLGQGSQPQHF.